This T cell receptor beta chain was sequenced during a study of T cell responses to AZD1222 COVID-19 vaccine. Findings of the study overall: Two doses of AZD1222 preceded a rise in Spike-specific TCR breadth and depth. Repertoire sampling was restricted to post-peak T cell response timepoints. Most donors were white British, females outnumbered males, and clonal diversity was possibly underestimated. Close to half of spike-specific TCRs reportedly recognize unmutated variant regions.

The CDR3 contains 19 residues. In germline, CDR1 is SGHAT, CDR2 FQNNGV. V lost 5 bases to trimming and J lost 1 base; unmatched junction nucleotides: 18. Produced via immunoSEQ multiplex PCR; TCRdb's table is partial and in-frame only. The sample has more than 90,000 clones; around 84% are singletons. Concerning this clone: Its antigen is unknown.

The genes are TRBV11-2 and TRBJ2-3, with 7 bases matching TRBD1. This receptor was identified in an adult in good health. The sequencing used peripheral blood, collected on day 0 of AZD1222 vaccination. For the CDR3, the DNA is TGTGCCAGCAGCCGAAAGATCCCGGGACAGATTAAAGGCACAGATACGCAGTATTTT. It codes for CASSRKIPGQIKGTDTQYF.